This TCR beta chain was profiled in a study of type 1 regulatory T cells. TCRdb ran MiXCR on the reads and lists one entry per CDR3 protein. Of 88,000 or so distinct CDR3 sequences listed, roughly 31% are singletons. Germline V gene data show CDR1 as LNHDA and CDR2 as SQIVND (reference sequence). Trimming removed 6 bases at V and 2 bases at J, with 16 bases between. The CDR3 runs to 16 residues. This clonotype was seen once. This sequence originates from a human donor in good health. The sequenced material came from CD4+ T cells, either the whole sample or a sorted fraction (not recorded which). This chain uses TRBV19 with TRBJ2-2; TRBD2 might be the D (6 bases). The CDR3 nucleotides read TGTGCCAGTAGGTTTGTCCTAGCGAGCAACACCGGGGAGCTGTTTTTT. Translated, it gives CASRFVLASNTGELFF.